These 7 T cell receptor beta chains share one sample of origin, sequenced in a study of cytomegalovirus exposure and HLA in healthy donors. PCR used 60 Vbeta primers and 13 Jbeta primers. Clones were sequenced by immunoSEQ multiplex PCR, and TCRdb holds only the in-frame ones, with some missing. This repertoire shows around 94,000 clones, approximately 76% found once; its top ten account for around a fifth. Sequenced input: PBMCs. These receptors were obtained from a woman aged 55-70 years in good health and CMV-seropositive.

In this sample, this clone turned up a few times. The chain joins TRBV6-1 to TRBJ1-1; D remains unclear. Germline V gives CDR1 MNHNS, CDR2 SASEGT. Trimming pared 3 bases from V and 5 bases from J, leaving 13 bases between. The CDR3 has 14 amino acids. The CDR3 coding sequence is TGTGCCAGCAGTGAGGACTGGACGGGTACTGAAGCTTTCTTT. The encoded protein is CASSEDWTGTEAFF.

The rearrangement joins TRBV30 to TRBJ1-5; 11 bases agree with TRBD1. Germline V gene data show CDR1 as GTSNPN and CDR2 as SVGIG (reference sequence). The CDR3 is 13 amino acids. V was pared by 5 bases and J by 5 bases, with 2 bases of the junction left unmatched. The DNA for the CDR3 is TGTGCCTGGGCGGGACAGGGGGATCAGCCCCAGCATTTT. Translating it yields CAWAGQGDQPQHF.

The chain employs TRBV6-1 and TRBJ1-2; D is possibly TRBD1 (6 bases). CDR3 length equals 13 residues. Between the trimmed V and J ends, which lost 7 bases and 2 bases, there was a span of 11 bases. CDR1 is MNHNS, CDR2 SASEGT, per germline. The CDR3 is CASNFDRNYGYTF. The CDR3 nucleotides are TGTGCCAGCAATTTCGACAGGAACTATGGCTACACCTTC.

Note on this clone: Within the sample, other DNA sequences also encode this same CDR3. V is TRBV11-2 and J is TRBJ1-1, with 8 bases matching TRBD1. Per the germline V gene, CDR1 is SGHAT and CDR2 is FQNNGV. This CDR3 has 15 amino acids. The ends lost 6 bases at V and 1 base at J; junction bases unmatched: 7. CDR3 in DNA: TGTGCCAGCAGAACGGGACAGGTATGGAACACTGAAGCTTTCTTT. Residues: CASRTGQVWNTEAFF.

J is TRBJ1-1 and V is TRBV7-3, with TRBD1 matching over 8 bases. V lost 5 bases, J lost 2 bases, and 4 bases stayed unmatched. The length of the CDR3 is 14 residues. Germline lookup yields CDR1 SGHTA and CDR2 FQGTGA. CDR3 sequence reads: CASSPGQGNTEAFF. The CDR3 bases are TGTGCCAGCAGCCCCGGACAGGGCAACACTGAAGCTTTCTTT.

The J gene is TRBJ2-7, the V gene TRBV27, with D maybe TRBD2 (6 bases). V was clipped by 5 bases and J by 3 bases, with 11 bases between them. Germline CDR1 reads MNHEY; CDR2 reads SMNVEV (reference sequence). The CDR3 contains 13 residues. The CDR3 here is CASSLRGGYEQYF. The CDR3 DNA is TGTGCCAGCAGTCTTCGGGGAGGCTACGAGCAGTACTTC.

The chain joins TRBV2 to TRBJ2-3; the D gene is possibly TRBD1 (6 bases). CDR1 and CDR2 from the germline V gene are SNHLY and FYNNEI. The CDR3 consists of 14 residues. V was shortened by 5 bases and J by 0 bases, with 9 bases between the two germline ends. CDR3 loop: CASSPGQSTDTQYF. The CDR3 DNA is TGTGCCAGCAGTCCGGGACAAAGCACAGATACGCAGTATTTT.